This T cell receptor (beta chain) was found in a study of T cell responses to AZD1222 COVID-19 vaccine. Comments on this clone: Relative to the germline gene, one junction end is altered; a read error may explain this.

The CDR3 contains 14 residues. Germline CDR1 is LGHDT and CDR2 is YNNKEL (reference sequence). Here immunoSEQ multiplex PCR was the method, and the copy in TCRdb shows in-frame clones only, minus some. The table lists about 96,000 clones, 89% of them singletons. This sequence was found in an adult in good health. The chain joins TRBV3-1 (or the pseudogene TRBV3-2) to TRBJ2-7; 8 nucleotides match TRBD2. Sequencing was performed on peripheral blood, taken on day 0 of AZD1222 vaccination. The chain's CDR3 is CARSHGGGPYEQYF. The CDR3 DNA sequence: TGTGCCCGCAGCCACGGGGGGGGGCCCTACGAGCAGTACTTC.